These T cell receptor beta chains were read from a single sample in a study of cytomegalovirus exposure and HLA in healthy donors. Assay: immunoSEQ multiplex PCR; the TCRdb copy retains only in-frame clones and omits some. This table holds around 130,000 clones, 83% found once. Material for sequencing was PBMCs. These receptor sequences come from a girl aged 2 to 9 in good health and CMV-seronegative. Both conserved end residues are part of each CDR3. The order of the fields is V gene, J gene, CDR3 protein.

TRBV30	TRBJ1-2	CAWSTTGGYGYTF
TRBV28	TRBJ2-3	CASSESTDTQYF
TRBV6-6	TRBJ2-7	CASSFDRDTALGEQYF
TRBV28	TRBJ2-2	CASRGQIDTGELFF
TRBV18	TRBJ2-5	CASSREAEYQETQYF
TRBV5-4	TRBJ2-5	CASSGTVQETQYF
TRBV11-2	TRBJ2-7	CASSLWTSGSYEQYF
TRBV5-6	TRBJ1-3	CASSFQTRDRVWF
TRBV6-4	-	CASSPSGSSYNEQFF
TRBV7-6	TRBJ2-2	CASSLDPDLYTGELFF
TRBV18	TRBJ1-3	CASSPAGTAGNTIYF
TRBV7-3	TRBJ2-5	CASSLPGARETQYF
TRBV6-6	TRBJ2-7	CASSLGGGSSNEQYF
TRBV30	TRBJ2-7	CAWSGRTGSGYEQYF
TRBV29-1	TRBJ1-2	CSVQGVSSYGYTF
TRBV28	TRBJ2-7	CASSYPGQGYEQYF
TRBV27	TRBJ1-2	CASSLTGQGMGPGEYYGYTF
TRBV19	TRBJ2-1	CASSIEVQGSYNEQFF
TRBV4-2	TRBJ2-3	CASSQERGPDTQYF
TRBV7-2	TRBJ2-1	CASSLDFYPGGEQFF
TRBV7-7	TRBJ1-2	CASRDRGTNYGYTF
TRBV15	TRBJ2-7	CATSPSRFSTTYEQYF
TRBV27	TRBJ1-2	CASSLSLGAYGYTF